This T cell receptor (beta chain) stems from a study of OX40 agonist ivuxolimab in advanced cancers. Generated by immunoSEQ multiplex PCR, the TCRdb table keeps only in-frame clones and is missing some. The sample consists of around 26,000 clones, approximately 90% of them appearing once. Germline values: CDR1 MNHNY, CDR2 SVGAGI (reference sequence). V was clipped by 5 bases and J by 4 bases; unmatched bases: 13. This CDR3 comprises 16 residues. Material: CD4+ or CD8+ T cells sorted from blood, obtained in a trial of the OX40 agonist ivuxolimab. The V and J genes are TRBV6-6 and TRBJ1-2; 7 bases are a match to TRBD1. The clonotype comes from an adult with an advanced solid tumor such as melanoma, head and neck, liver or kidney cancer. CDR3 sequence: CASSSYQGGASYGYTF. In DNA, the CDR3 is TGTGCCAGCAGTAGTTACCAGGGGGGCGCGAGCTATGGCTACACCTTC.